The rows below give T cell receptor beta chains drawn from one sample of a study of shared clonotypes between healthy human individuals. Method: immunoSEQ multiplex PCR; TCRdb's copy keeps in-frame clones and lacks some. The sample lists about 1,800,000 clones, approximately 95% occurring once. Sequenced sample: naive CD8+ T cells sorted from blood. Receptor source: a man aged 18 to 29 in good health. CDR3s include the opening cysteine and the closing phenylalanine or tryptophan. The order of the fields is CDR3 DNA, CDR3 protein, V gene, clone size, CDR3 length, D gene, J gene. The D gene is left open where the match is weak. Part of the rows lack a size; the others show once, few, many or a class for expanded clones.

TGCAGCGTCACGGACGGCATTAATGAAAAACTGTTTTTT,CSVTDGINEKLFF,TRBV29-1,-,13,-,TRBJ1-4
TGTGCCAGCAGTTTGGGTCCCCGAGGCACCGGGGAGCTGTTTTTT,CASSLGPRGTGELFF,TRBV27,-,15,-,TRBJ2-2
TGTGCCAGCAGTTTATGGGGACTAGCGGGGGGGGGCACAGATACGCAGTATTTT,CASSLWGLAGGGTDTQYF,TRBV27,-,18,TRBD2,TRBJ2-3
TGCGCCAGCAGCCAAGATAGTACGTGGTCCGGGGAGCTGTTTTTT,CASSQDSTWSGELFF,TRBV4-3,-,15,-,TRBJ2-2
TGTGCCAGCAGCTTAGGGCTATTCGATTCCTTCTATGGCTACACCTTC,CASSLGLFDSFYGYTF,TRBV7-9,-,16,-,TRBJ1-2
TGTGCCAGCAGTGAAGGGAGCGGGAGTAACTACGAGCAGTACTTC,CASSEGSGSNYEQYF,TRBV6-1,-,15,TRBD2,TRBJ2-7
TGTGCCAGCAGTGCCTCTCGGTGGACCGGGGAGCTGTTTTTT,CASSASRWTGELFF,TRBV27,-,14,-,TRBJ2-2
TGTGCCAGCAGAGGGACTAGCGGGGGCCCCACGTACCAAGAGACCCAGTACTTC,CASRGTSGGPTYQETQYF,TRBV2,-,18,TRBD2,TRBJ2-5
TGCGCCAGCAGCTCCCCCGGTGGCGGGAGTGGCACAGATACGCAGTATTTT,CASSSPGGGSGTDTQYF,TRBV5-1,-,17,TRBD2,TRBJ2-3
TGCGCCAGCAGCTTGGCATCCAACTATGGCTACACCTTC,CASSLASNYGYTF,TRBV5-1,-,13,-,TRBJ1-2
TGTGCCAGCTACACCGACGAGGGGCCGAACACTGAAGCTTTCTTT,CASYTDEGPNTEAFF,TRBV18,once,15,-,TRBJ1-1
TGCGCCAGCAGCCACCAGGGAATAGCTAACTATGGCTACACCTTC,CASSHQGIANYGYTF,TRBV4-1,once,15,-,TRBJ1-2
TGTGCCAGCAGCTTAGAGGTTGGCTACACCTTC,CASSLEVGYTF,TRBV7-9,-,11,-,TRBJ1-2
TGTGCCAGCAGTGAGGGATTAGTGGACACTGAAGCTTTCTTT,CASSEGLVDTEAFF,TRBV25-1,-,14,-,TRBJ1-1
TGTGCCAGCAGCTTAGGGGGACAGGGGAGGTCCTACGAGCAGTACTTC,CASSLGGQGRSYEQYF,TRBV7-9,-,16,TRBD1,TRBJ2-7
TGTGCCAGCAGCCCTTCAGGACAGCTCCAAGAGACCCAGTACTTC,CASSPSGQLQETQYF,TRBV7-9,-,15,-,TRBJ2-5
TGCGCCAGCAGCCCCCTTTCCGCGGGAGACTACAATGAGCAGTTCTTC,CASSPLSAGDYNEQFF,TRBV4-3,-,16,TRBD2,TRBJ2-1
TGCGCCAGCAGCGACGACAGGAATTACGAGCAGTACTTC,CASSDDRNYEQYF,TRBV4-1,-,13,-,TRBJ2-7